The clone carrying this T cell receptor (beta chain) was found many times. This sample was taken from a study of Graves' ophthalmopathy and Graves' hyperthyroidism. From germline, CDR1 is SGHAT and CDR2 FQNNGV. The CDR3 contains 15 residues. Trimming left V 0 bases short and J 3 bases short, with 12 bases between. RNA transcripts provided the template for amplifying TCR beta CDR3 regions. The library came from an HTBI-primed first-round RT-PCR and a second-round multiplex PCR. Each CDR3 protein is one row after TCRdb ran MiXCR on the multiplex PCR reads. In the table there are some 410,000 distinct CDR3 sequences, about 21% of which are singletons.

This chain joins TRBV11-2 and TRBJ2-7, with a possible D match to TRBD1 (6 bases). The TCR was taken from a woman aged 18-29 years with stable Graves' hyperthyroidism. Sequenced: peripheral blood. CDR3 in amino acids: CASSLDPGANYEQYF. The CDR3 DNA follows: TGTGCCAGCAGCTTAGACCCAGGGGCGAACTACGAGCAGTACTTC.